The rows below give T cell receptor beta chains drawn from one sample of a study of breast tumors, draining lymph nodes, adjacent tissues. MiXCR, run by TCRdb on the multiplex PCR reads, gives a single entry per CDR3 protein. Of 30,000 to 35,000 distinct CDR3 sequences listed, under 80% are singletons. The sequenced sample consisted of breast tumor tissue. Receptors were obtained from a female donor with breast cancer. Some clones in this sample may be carry-over from other donors' samples. Both conserved end residues are part of each CDR3. Fields, in order: clone size, V gene, J gene, D gene, CDR3 length, CDR3 DNA, CDR3 protein. A D gene is named only where the DNA matches it firmly. Rows may omit the clone size; those that give it use once, few, many or a size class.

clone_size: -; v_call: TRBV11-2; j_call: TRBJ1-6; d_call: TRBD1; cdr3_length: 14; cdr3_nt: TGTGCCAGCAGCTTGGCTAACAGGGGAGAACCCCTCCACTTT; cdr3_aa: CASSLANRGEPLHF
clone_size: many; v_call: TRBV6-1; j_call: TRBJ2-5; d_call: TRBD2; cdr3_length: 15; cdr3_nt: TGTGCCAGCAGTCACGGGGGGGGGCAGAGGGAGACCCAGTACTTC; cdr3_aa: CASSHGGGQRETQYF
clone_size: few; v_call: TRBV20-1; j_call: TRBJ2-7; d_call: TRBD2; cdr3_length: 13; cdr3_nt: TGCAGTGCTAGAGCGGGAGGGCGGTACGAGCAGTACTTC; cdr3_aa: CSARAGGRYEQYF
clone_size: -; v_call: TRBV14; j_call: TRBJ2-5; d_call: TRBD2; cdr3_length: 16; cdr3_nt: TGTGCCAGCAGCCAGGGGAGGACTAGCCCACAAGAGACCCAGTACTTC; cdr3_aa: CASSQGRTSPQETQYF
clone_size: -; v_call: TRBV7-3; j_call: TRBJ1-3; d_call: -; cdr3_length: 13; cdr3_nt: TGTGCCAGCAGCTTAGGAGGGGAAAACACCATATATTTT; cdr3_aa: CASSLGGENTIYF
clone_size: -; v_call: TRBV7-9; j_call: TRBJ2-7; d_call: -; cdr3_length: 15; cdr3_nt: TGTGCCAGCAGCAATCGACACCTCGGGATTGCCGAGCAGTACTTC; cdr3_aa: CASSNRHLGIAEQYF
clone_size: -; v_call: TRBV19; j_call: TRBJ1-3; d_call: -; cdr3_length: 16; cdr3_nt: TGTGCCAGTAGTATACCGCCCAGGGGCTCTGGAAACACCATATATTTT; cdr3_aa: CASSIPPRGSGNTIYF
clone_size: once; v_call: TRBV5-1; j_call: TRBJ1-6; d_call: TRBD1; cdr3_length: 15; cdr3_nt: TGCGCCAGCAGCAGGGAGACAGGGTGGAATCCACCCCTCCACTTT; cdr3_aa: CASSRETGWNPPLHF
clone_size: -; v_call: TRBV19; j_call: TRBJ2-1; d_call: -; cdr3_length: 12; cdr3_nt: TGTGCCAGTACCTCGGGTAGAAATGAGCAGTTCTTC; cdr3_aa: CASTSGRNEQFF
clone_size: -; v_call: TRBV25-1; j_call: TRBJ1-3; d_call: TRBD1; cdr3_length: 18; cdr3_nt: TGTGCCAGCAGTGAATTGATCCCGGACAGGGCGCAGGGAAACACCATATATTTT; cdr3_aa: CASSELIPDRAQGNTIYF
clone_size: medium-sized; v_call: TRBV19; j_call: TRBJ1-5; d_call: -; cdr3_length: 13; cdr3_nt: TGTGCCAGTAGTACCAGGGCGAGTGAGCCCCAGCATTTT; cdr3_aa: CASSTRASEPQHF
clone_size: -; v_call: TRBV9; j_call: TRBJ2-3; d_call: -; cdr3_length: 13; cdr3_nt: TGTGCCAGCAGCGCCTCTCTAGGAGATACGCAGTATTTT; cdr3_aa: CASSASLGDTQYF
clone_size: -; v_call: TRBV12-3/TRBV12-4; j_call: TRBJ2-3; d_call: -; cdr3_length: 14; cdr3_nt: TGTGCCAGCAGTTTCGGACGGCGCACAGATACGCAGTATTTT; cdr3_aa: CASSFGRRTDTQYF
clone_size: -; v_call: TRBV7-3; j_call: TRBJ2-5; d_call: TRBD1; cdr3_length: 14; cdr3_nt: TGTGCCAGCAGCTCGGACAGGGCCCAAGAGACCCAGTACTTC; cdr3_aa: CASSSDRAQETQYF
clone_size: -; v_call: TRBV19; j_call: TRBJ2-7; d_call: -; cdr3_length: 13; cdr3_nt: TGTGCCAGTAGTATGACCCTCACCGGGGAGCTGTACTTC; cdr3_aa: CASSMTLTGELYF
clone_size: -; v_call: TRBV29-1; j_call: TRBJ2-1; d_call: TRBD2; cdr3_length: 14; cdr3_nt: TGCAGCGTTTCTAGCGGGGCATTCTACAATGAGCAGTTCTTC; cdr3_aa: CSVSSGAFYNEQFF
clone_size: -; v_call: TRBV12-3/TRBV12-4; j_call: TRBJ2-6; d_call: -; cdr3_length: 15; cdr3_nt: TGTGCCAGCAGTTCGCCCCCCTCTGGGGCCAACGTCCTGACTTTC; cdr3_aa: CASSSPPSGANVLTF
clone_size: -; v_call: TRBV11-2; j_call: TRBJ2-5; d_call: -; cdr3_length: 14; cdr3_nt: TGTGCCAGCAGCTGGGCAGGGGTCCAAGAGACCCAGTACTTC; cdr3_aa: CASSWAGVQETQYF
clone_size: -; v_call: TRBV25-1; j_call: TRBJ2-2; d_call: TRBD2; cdr3_length: 17; cdr3_nt: TGTGCCAGCAGTGCCTCTATTGGACTAGGGGAGACCGGGGAGCTGTTTTTT; cdr3_aa: CASSASIGLGETGELFF
clone_size: -; v_call: TRBV28; j_call: TRBJ2-3; d_call: TRBD1; cdr3_length: 18; cdr3_nt: TGTGCCAGCAGTTTATATCGGACAGGGGGCAATGATGGAGATACGCAGTATTTT; cdr3_aa: CASSLYRTGGNDGDTQYF
clone_size: -; v_call: TRBV12-3/TRBV12-4; j_call: TRBJ2-7; d_call: TRBD1; cdr3_length: 14; cdr3_nt: TGTGCCAGCAGTTTGGGACAGGGGCTACACGAGCAGTACTTC; cdr3_aa: CASSLGQGLHEQYF
clone_size: many; v_call: TRBV6-2/TRBV6-3; j_call: TRBJ2-1; d_call: TRBD2; cdr3_length: 16; cdr3_nt: TGTGCCAGCAGTCACTCGCCTAGCGGGGAGTGGAATGAGCAGTTCTTC; cdr3_aa: CASSHSPSGEWNEQFF
clone_size: many; v_call: TRBV7-9; j_call: TRBJ1-5; d_call: -; cdr3_length: 14; cdr3_nt: TGTGCCAGCAGCGTATCCGGGTTCAATCAGCCCCAGCATTTT; cdr3_aa: CASSVSGFNQPQHF
clone_size: -; v_call: TRBV15; j_call: TRBJ2-1; d_call: -; cdr3_length: 14; cdr3_nt: TGTGCCACCAGCAGAGATGTCGCCTACAATGAGCAGTTCTTC; cdr3_aa: CATSRDVAYNEQFF
clone_size: -; v_call: TRBV5-1; j_call: TRBJ2-7; d_call: TRBD2; cdr3_length: 13; cdr3_nt: TGCGCCAGCGGGACTAGCGCCTCCTACGAGCAGTACTTC; cdr3_aa: CASGTSASYEQYF
clone_size: -; v_call: TRBV5-6; j_call: TRBJ2-5; d_call: TRBD1; cdr3_length: 13; cdr3_nt: TGTGCCAGCAGCTCAGACAGGGGGCGAGAGCCATACTTC; cdr3_aa: CASSSDRGREPYF
clone_size: -; v_call: TRBV3-1; j_call: TRBJ1-3; d_call: -; cdr3_length: 13; cdr3_nt: TGTGCCAGCAGCCAACCTACTGGAAACACCATATATTTT; cdr3_aa: CASSQPTGNTIYF
clone_size: few; v_call: TRBV25-1; j_call: TRBJ2-2; d_call: -; cdr3_length: 13; cdr3_nt: TGTGCCAGCAGTCCCCCTTTCACCGGGGAGCTGTTTTTT; cdr3_aa: CASSPPFTGELFF
clone_size: -; v_call: TRBV24-1; j_call: TRBJ2-7; d_call: -; cdr3_length: 16; cdr3_nt: TGTGCCACCAGTGTCAACGCGGTAGCGGCCACCTACGAGCAGTACTTC; cdr3_aa: CATSVNAVAATYEQYF
clone_size: few; v_call: TRBV4-3; j_call: TRBJ2-2; d_call: -; cdr3_length: 16; cdr3_nt: TGCGCCAGCAGCCAAGACGGGTTTACGGGGGCCGGGGAGCTGTTTTTT; cdr3_aa: CASSQDGFTGAGELFF
clone_size: few; v_call: TRBV6-5; j_call: TRBJ1-1; d_call: -; cdr3_length: 19; cdr3_nt: TGTGCCAGCAGTCACTCGAGGAGTCGTCGGGGGCGGGAGAACACTGAAGCTTTCTTT; cdr3_aa: CASSHSRSRRGRENTEAFF
clone_size: -; v_call: TRBV6-2/TRBV6-3; j_call: TRBJ2-5; d_call: -; cdr3_length: 15; cdr3_nt: TGTGCCAGCAGCCGTACCCGGCGGGACTGGGAGACCCAGTACTTC; cdr3_aa: CASSRTRRDWETQYF
clone_size: -; v_call: TRBV11-2; j_call: TRBJ1-4; d_call: -; cdr3_length: 15; cdr3_nt: TGTGCCAGCAGCTTCAGTAGGGTGGCTAATGAAAAACTGTTTTTT; cdr3_aa: CASSFSRVANEKLFF
clone_size: -; v_call: TRBV9; j_call: TRBJ2-1; d_call: TRBD2; cdr3_length: 15; cdr3_nt: TGTGCCAGCAGCTTGGTGCGGGGGGGCTGGGATGAGCAGTTCTTC; cdr3_aa: CASSLVRGGWDEQFF
clone_size: -; v_call: TRBV5-1; j_call: TRBJ2-7; d_call: TRBD1; cdr3_length: 14; cdr3_nt: TGCGCCAGCAGCTTCCCGGGACAGAACTACGAGCAGTACTTC; cdr3_aa: CASSFPGQNYEQYF
clone_size: -; v_call: TRBV6-1; j_call: TRBJ1-4; d_call: -; cdr3_length: 13; cdr3_nt: TGTGCCAGCAGTGTACAGCATGGGGAAAAACTGTTTTTT; cdr3_aa: CASSVQHGEKLFF
clone_size: -; v_call: TRBV15; j_call: TRBJ2-1; d_call: TRBD2; cdr3_length: 17; cdr3_nt: TGTGCCACCAGCAGAATGGGGACTAGCGGGAGTGGCAATGAGCAGTTCTTC; cdr3_aa: CATSRMGTSGSGNEQFF
clone_size: -; v_call: TRBV6-1; j_call: TRBJ1-2; d_call: -; cdr3_length: 13; cdr3_nt: TGTGCCAGCAGTCTTGGCAGCGTGGCCAGCTACACCTTC; cdr3_aa: CASSLGSVASYTF
clone_size: -; v_call: TRBV25-1; j_call: TRBJ2-1; d_call: TRBD2; cdr3_length: 16; cdr3_nt: TGTGCCACCAGTGCAAAAGGACTAGCGGGAGACCGCGAGCAGTTCTTC; cdr3_aa: CATSAKGLAGDREQFF
clone_size: -; v_call: TRBV9; j_call: TRBJ1-2; d_call: -; cdr3_length: 11; cdr3_nt: TGTGCCAGCAGCGTGGCAGGCAAAATAACCTTC; cdr3_aa: CASSVAGKITF
clone_size: -; v_call: TRBV20-1; j_call: TRBJ1-6; d_call: TRBD1; cdr3_length: 14; cdr3_nt: TGCAGTGCTCCCAGGACAGGGAGTCTCCCACCCCTCCACTTT; cdr3_aa: CSAPRTGSLPPLHF
clone_size: -; v_call: TRBV29-1; j_call: TRBJ1-2; d_call: -; cdr3_length: 12; cdr3_nt: TGCAGCGTGTGGGGAGGTGGGGGGGGCTACACCTTC; cdr3_aa: CSVWGGGGGYTF
clone_size: -; v_call: TRBV18; j_call: TRBJ2-3; d_call: -; cdr3_length: 11; cdr3_nt: TGTGCCAGCTCACGAGAGGATACGCAGTATTTT; cdr3_aa: CASSREDTQYF
clone_size: -; v_call: TRBV7-2; j_call: TRBJ1-6; d_call: TRBD1; cdr3_length: 13; cdr3_nt: TGTGCCAGCAGTTGGACAGGCCACTCACCCCTCCACTTT; cdr3_aa: CASSWTGHSPLHF
clone_size: -; v_call: TRBV28; j_call: TRBJ2-7; d_call: -; cdr3_length: 15; cdr3_nt: TGTGCCAGCAGGGGCCCTAGCCGGAGCTCCTACGAGCAGTACTTC; cdr3_aa: CASRGPSRSSYEQYF
clone_size: -; v_call: TRBV29-1; j_call: TRBJ2-3; d_call: TRBD1; cdr3_length: 16; cdr3_nt: TGCAGCGTTCTTGGACAGGGGACGTCTAGCACAGATACGCAGTATTTT; cdr3_aa: CSVLGQGTSSTDTQYF
clone_size: -; v_call: TRBV25-1; j_call: TRBJ1-2; d_call: -; cdr3_length: 14; cdr3_nt: TGTGCCAGCAGTGTTCCAGGGGAGTTGGGTGGCTACACCTTC; cdr3_aa: CASSVPGELGGYTF
clone_size: large; v_call: TRBV5-1; j_call: TRBJ2-2; d_call: -; cdr3_length: 15; cdr3_nt: TGCGCCAGCAGCTTGGATGGGGTGAACACCGGGGAGCTGTTTTTT; cdr3_aa: CASSLDGVNTGELFF
clone_size: few; v_call: TRBV27; j_call: TRBJ2-1; d_call: TRBD2; cdr3_length: 15; cdr3_nt: TGTGCCAGCAGTCCCGGGACTAGCGGGAGGAATGAGCAGTTCTTC; cdr3_aa: CASSPGTSGRNEQFF
clone_size: few; v_call: TRBV25-1; j_call: TRBJ1-2; d_call: -; cdr3_length: 14; cdr3_nt: TGTGCCAGCAGTGAATATGACAGTAACTATGGCTACACCTTC; cdr3_aa: CASSEYDSNYGYTF
clone_size: -; v_call: TRBV5-6; j_call: TRBJ2-7; d_call: -; cdr3_length: 14; cdr3_nt: TGTGCCAGCACCAGGGACCTCAATTCCTACGAGCAGTACTTC; cdr3_aa: CASTRDLNSYEQYF
clone_size: -; v_call: TRBV28; j_call: TRBJ2-5; d_call: TRBD2; cdr3_length: 14; cdr3_nt: TGTGCCAGCAGAGTACCCGGGGGGCAAGAGACCCAGTACTTC; cdr3_aa: CASRVPGGQETQYF
clone_size: -; v_call: TRBV27; j_call: TRBJ2-7; d_call: TRBD1; cdr3_length: 14; cdr3_nt: TGTGCCAGCAGTTTAGACAGGGTTCCGTACGAGCAGTACTTC; cdr3_aa: CASSLDRVPYEQYF
clone_size: -; v_call: TRBV18; j_call: TRBJ2-7; d_call: TRBD1; cdr3_length: 19; cdr3_nt: TGTGCCAGCTCACCACCGAGACAGGGGGCCAACGGGACAGCCTACGAACAGTACTTC; cdr3_aa: CASSPPRQGANGTAYEQYF
clone_size: -; v_call: TRBV6-5; j_call: TRBJ2-7; d_call: -; cdr3_length: 12; cdr3_nt: TGTGCCAGCAGCTCTGACTCCTACGAGCAGTACTTC; cdr3_aa: CASSSDSYEQYF
clone_size: -; v_call: TRBV6-5; j_call: TRBJ2-7; d_call: TRBD1; cdr3_length: 15; cdr3_nt: TGTGCCAGCAGCCGACCCCGGGACAGCTCCTACGAGCAGTACTTC; cdr3_aa: CASSRPRDSSYEQYF
clone_size: medium-sized; v_call: TRBV20-1; j_call: TRBJ2-7; d_call: -; cdr3_length: 12; cdr3_nt: TGCAGTGTTAGACGGCTCGCGACCGAGCAGTACTTC; cdr3_aa: CSVRRLATEQYF
clone_size: -; v_call: TRBV4-1; j_call: TRBJ2-2; d_call: -; cdr3_length: 14; cdr3_nt: TGCGCCAGCAGCCAAGAGCCCAGGGCCGGGGAGCTGTTTTTT; cdr3_aa: CASSQEPRAGELFF
clone_size: -; v_call: TRBV5-1; j_call: TRBJ2-3; d_call: -; cdr3_length: 13; cdr3_nt: TGCGCCAGCAGCTTACAGGGCACAGATACGCAGTATTTT; cdr3_aa: CASSLQGTDTQYF